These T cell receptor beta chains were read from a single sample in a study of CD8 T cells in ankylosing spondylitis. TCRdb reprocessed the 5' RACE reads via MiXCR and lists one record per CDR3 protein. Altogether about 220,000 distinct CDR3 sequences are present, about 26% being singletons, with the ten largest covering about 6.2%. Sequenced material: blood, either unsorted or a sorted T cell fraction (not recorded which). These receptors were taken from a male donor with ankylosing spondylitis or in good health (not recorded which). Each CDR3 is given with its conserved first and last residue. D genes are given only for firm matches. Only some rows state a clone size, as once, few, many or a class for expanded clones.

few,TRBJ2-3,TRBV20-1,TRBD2,TGCAGTGCTAGACTAGCGGGGGTGCGAGATACGCAGTATTTT,CSARLAGVRDTQYF
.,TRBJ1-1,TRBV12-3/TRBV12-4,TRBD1,TGTGCCAGCAGTGAAACAGGGGTCACTGAAGCTTTCTTT,CASSETGVTEAFF
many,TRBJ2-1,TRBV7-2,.,TGTGCCAGCAGCTTGAGCAATGAGCAGTTCTTC,CASSLSNEQFF
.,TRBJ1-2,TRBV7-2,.,TGTGCCAGCAGCCTCGGACAGTACTATGGCTACACCTTC,CASSLGQYYGYTF
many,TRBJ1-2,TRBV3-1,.,TGTGCCAGCAGCCAAGATCGGGACTCGACAGAAACCTATGGCTACACCTTC,CASSQDRDSTETYGYTF
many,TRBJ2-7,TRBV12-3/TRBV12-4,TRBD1,TGTGCCAGCAGTTTCCGGACAGGGTCCTACGAGCAGTACTTC,CASSFRTGSYEQYF
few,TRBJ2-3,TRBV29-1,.,TGCAGCCTCCGAGGAGATACGCAGTATTTT,CSLRGDTQYF
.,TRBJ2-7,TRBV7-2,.,TGTGCCAGCAGCTCGGGGCAAACCCGGGACTACGAGCAGTACTTC,CASSSGQTRDYEQYF
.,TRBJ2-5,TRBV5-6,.,TGTGCCAGCAGCTTGTCAACCGAAGGACTGCGTGAGACCCAGTACTTC,CASSLSTEGLRETQYF
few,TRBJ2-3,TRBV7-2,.,TGTGCCACCCGTGGAGGACTTAGCACAGATACGCAGTATTTT,CATRGGLSTDTQYF